This TCR beta chain was identified in a study of T cells in Graves' hyperthyroidism and ophthalmopathy. Looking at the study overall: Peripheral blood was secured at the point of initial diagnosis, before any treatment.

Amplification targeted TCR beta CDR3 regions from RNA transcripts. Initially, a first-round RT-PCR of the TCR CDR3 employed the HTBI primer set. MiXCR, applied by TCRdb to the multiplex PCR reads, yields one record per CDR3 protein. This table holds hundreds of thousands of distinct CDR3 sequences, about 15% found once. This clonotype came up a few times. The CDR3 sequence is 16 residues long. Germline values: CDR1 LNHDA, CDR2 SQIVND (reference sequence). The ends lost 6 bases at V and 1 base at J; junction bases unmatched: 4. The clonotype originates from a woman in her fifties or sixties with Graves' ophthalmopathy. This chain uses TRBV19 with TRBJ2-6, with 9 nucleotides matching TRBD1. The sample consisted of blood. The CDR3 DNA sequence: TGTGCCAGTAGAGGACAGGGGATGTCTGGGGCCAACGTCCTGACTTTC. Translated: CASRGQGMSGANVLTF.